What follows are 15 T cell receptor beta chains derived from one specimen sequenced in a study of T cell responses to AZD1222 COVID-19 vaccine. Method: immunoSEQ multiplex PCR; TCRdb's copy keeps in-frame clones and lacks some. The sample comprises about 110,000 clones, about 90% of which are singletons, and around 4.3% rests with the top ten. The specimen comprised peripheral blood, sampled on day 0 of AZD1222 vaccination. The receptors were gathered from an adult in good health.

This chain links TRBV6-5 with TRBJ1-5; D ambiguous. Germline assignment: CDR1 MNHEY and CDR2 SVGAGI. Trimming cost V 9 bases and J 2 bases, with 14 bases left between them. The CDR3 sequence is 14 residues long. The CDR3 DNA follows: TGTGCCAGAACCCCCGGGTTGCGCAATCAGCCCCAGCATTTT. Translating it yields CARTPGLRNQPQHF.

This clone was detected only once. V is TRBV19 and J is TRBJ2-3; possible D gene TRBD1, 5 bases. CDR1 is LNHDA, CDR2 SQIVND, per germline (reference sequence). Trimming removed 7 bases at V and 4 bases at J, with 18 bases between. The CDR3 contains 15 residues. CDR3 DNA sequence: TGTGCCAGTAAACCTCAGGCATGGGGCTCAGATACGCAGTATTTT. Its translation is CASKPQAWGSDTQYF.

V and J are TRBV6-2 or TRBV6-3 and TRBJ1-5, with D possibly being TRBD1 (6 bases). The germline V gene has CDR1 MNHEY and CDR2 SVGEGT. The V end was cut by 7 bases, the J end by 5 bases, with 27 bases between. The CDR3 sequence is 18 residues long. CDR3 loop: CASTPRRVGTGLDQPQHF. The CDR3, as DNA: TGTGCCAGCACCCCACGAAGGGTGGGCACAGGGCTCGATCAGCCCCAGCATTTT.

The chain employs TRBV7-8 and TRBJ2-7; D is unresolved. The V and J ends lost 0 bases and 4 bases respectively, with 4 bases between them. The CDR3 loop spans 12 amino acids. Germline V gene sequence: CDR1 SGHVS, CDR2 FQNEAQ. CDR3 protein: CASSLAPYEQYF. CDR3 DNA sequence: TGTGCCAGCAGCTTAGCACCATACGAGCAGTACTTC.

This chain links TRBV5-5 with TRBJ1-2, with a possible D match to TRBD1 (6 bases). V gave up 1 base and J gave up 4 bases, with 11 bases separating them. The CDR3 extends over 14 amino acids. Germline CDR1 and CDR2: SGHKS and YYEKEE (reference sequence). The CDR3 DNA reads TGTGCCAGCAGCTTGACAGGGTTGGGCTATGGCTACACCTTC. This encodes CASSLTGLGYGYTF. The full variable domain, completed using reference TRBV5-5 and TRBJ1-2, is DAGVTQSPTHLIKTRGQQVTLRCSPISGHKSVSWYQQVLGQGPQFIFQYYEKEERGRGNFPDRFSARQFPNYSSELNVNALLLGDSALYLCASSLTGLGYGYTFGSGTRLTVV.

The CDR3 loop is CASSPGGSNTEAFF. CDR3 nucleotide sequence: TGTGCCAGCAGCCCGGGTGGGTCGAACACTGAAGCTTTCTTT. The chain employs TRBV7-3 and TRBJ1-1; D unresolved. The CDR3 sequence is 14 residues long. In germline, CDR1 is SGHTA, CDR2 FQGTGA. V was cut by 5 bases and J by 1 base, with 11 bases left in between.

The CDR3 loop reads CASRPKGQPQHF. The CDR3 nucleotides read TGCGCCAGCAGACCGAAAGGTCAGCCCCAGCATTTT. The genes are TRBV5-1 and TRBJ1-5; D is undetermined. The CDR3 is made up of 12 amino acids. Trimming shortened V by 5 bases and J by 6 bases, and 9 bases separated the two germline ends. CDR1 is SGHRS and CDR2 is YFSETQ in the germline V gene.

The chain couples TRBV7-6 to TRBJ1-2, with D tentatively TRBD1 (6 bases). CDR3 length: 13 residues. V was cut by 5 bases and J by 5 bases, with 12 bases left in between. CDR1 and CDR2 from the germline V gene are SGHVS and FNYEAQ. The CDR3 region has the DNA TGTGCCAGCAGCCTGGGGGCGGGGTATGGCTACACCTTC. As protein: CASSLGAGYGYTF.

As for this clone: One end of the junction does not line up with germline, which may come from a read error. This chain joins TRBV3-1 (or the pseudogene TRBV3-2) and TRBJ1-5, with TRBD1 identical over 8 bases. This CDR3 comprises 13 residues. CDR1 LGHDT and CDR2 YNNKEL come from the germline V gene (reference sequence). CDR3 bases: TGTGCCAGCAGTCAAGGACAGGGTCAGCCCCAGCATTTT. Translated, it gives CASSQGQGQPQHF.

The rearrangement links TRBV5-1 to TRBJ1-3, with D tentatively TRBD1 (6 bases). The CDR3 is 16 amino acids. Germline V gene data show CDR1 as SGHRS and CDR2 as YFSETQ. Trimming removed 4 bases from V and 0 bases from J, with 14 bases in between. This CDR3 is CASSRTELYSGNTIYF. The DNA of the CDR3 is TGCGCCAGCAGCCGGACAGAGCTCTACTCTGGAAACACCATATATTTT. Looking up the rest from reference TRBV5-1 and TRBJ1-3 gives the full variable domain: KAGVTQTPRYLIKTRGQQVTLSCSPISGHRSVSWYQQTPGQGLQFLFEYFSETQRNKGNFPGRFSGRQFSNSRSEMNVSTLELGDSALYLCASSRTELYSGNTIYFGEGSWLTVV.

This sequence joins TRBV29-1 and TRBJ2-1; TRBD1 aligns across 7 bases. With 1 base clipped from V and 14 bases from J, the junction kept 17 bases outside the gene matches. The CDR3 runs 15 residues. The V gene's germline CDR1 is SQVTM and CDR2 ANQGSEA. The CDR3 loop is CSVEVRDSHTMREFF. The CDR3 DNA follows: TGCAGCGTTGAAGTTCGGGACAGCCATACAATGAGGGAGTTCTTC.

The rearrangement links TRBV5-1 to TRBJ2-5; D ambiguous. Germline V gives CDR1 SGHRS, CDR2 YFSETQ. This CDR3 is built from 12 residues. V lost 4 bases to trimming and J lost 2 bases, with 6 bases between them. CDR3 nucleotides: TGCGCCAGCAGCACGGGTCAAGAGACCCAGTACTTC. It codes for CASSTGQETQYF.

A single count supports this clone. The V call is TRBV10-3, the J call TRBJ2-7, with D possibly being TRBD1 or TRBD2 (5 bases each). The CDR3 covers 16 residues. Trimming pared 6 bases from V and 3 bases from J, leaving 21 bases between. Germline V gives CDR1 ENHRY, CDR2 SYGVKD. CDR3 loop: CAISGPESGLLYEQYF. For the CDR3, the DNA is TGTGCCATCAGCGGCCCGGAGTCGGGGCTGCTCTACGAGCAGTACTTC.

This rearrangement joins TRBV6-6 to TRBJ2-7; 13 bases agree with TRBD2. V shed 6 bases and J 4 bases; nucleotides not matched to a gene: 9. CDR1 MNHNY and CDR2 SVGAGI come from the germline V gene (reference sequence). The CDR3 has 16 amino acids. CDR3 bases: TGTGCCAGCAGATCCGGACTAGCGGGAGATAGGTACGAGCAGTACTTC. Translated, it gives CASRSGLAGDRYEQYF.

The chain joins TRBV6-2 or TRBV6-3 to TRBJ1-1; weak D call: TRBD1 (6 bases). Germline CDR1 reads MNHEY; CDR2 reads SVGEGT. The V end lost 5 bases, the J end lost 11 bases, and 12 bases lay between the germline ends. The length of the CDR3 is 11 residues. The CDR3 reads CASSDGQPAFF. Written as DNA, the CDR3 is TGTGCCAGCAGTGACGGACAGCCCGCTTTCTTT.